This T cell receptor beta chain was sequenced during a study of cytotoxic CD8 clonotypes in ibrutinib-treated CLL. Whole-study context: Across samples, productive templates numbered 200,000 to 300,000 and productive rearrangements reached 75,000 to 100,000 on average. Study-wide results and caveats: Clonality increased at ibrutinib response, then returned toward baseline at progression. Higher circulating CD8+ T-cell counts strongly accompanied higher baseline clonality, above age-matched healthy donors. Shared public clonotypes were rare, and on treatment they either got smaller or stayed the same.

This CDR3 region has 15 residues. Germline assignment: CDR1 LNHDA and CDR2 SQIVND (reference sequence). V lost 6 bases, J lost 9 bases, and 10 bases stayed unmatched. Turning to this clone: Its antigen remains unknown.

The repertoire was sequenced with immunoSEQ multiplex PCR; TCRdb's copy has only in-frame clones and lacks some. The table includes 100,000 to 150,000 clones, over 75% detected once. The receptor's source is a human donor with chronic lymphocytic leukemia. V usage is TRBV19 and J usage is TRBJ1-6; TRBD1 aligns across 8 bases. Sequenced here: PBMCs, sampled after 24 months of ibrutinib treatment. CDR3 loop: CASRPEGQGFSPLHF. In nucleotides, the CDR3 is TGTGCCAGTAGGCCCGAAGGACAGGGATTTTCACCCCTCCACTTT.